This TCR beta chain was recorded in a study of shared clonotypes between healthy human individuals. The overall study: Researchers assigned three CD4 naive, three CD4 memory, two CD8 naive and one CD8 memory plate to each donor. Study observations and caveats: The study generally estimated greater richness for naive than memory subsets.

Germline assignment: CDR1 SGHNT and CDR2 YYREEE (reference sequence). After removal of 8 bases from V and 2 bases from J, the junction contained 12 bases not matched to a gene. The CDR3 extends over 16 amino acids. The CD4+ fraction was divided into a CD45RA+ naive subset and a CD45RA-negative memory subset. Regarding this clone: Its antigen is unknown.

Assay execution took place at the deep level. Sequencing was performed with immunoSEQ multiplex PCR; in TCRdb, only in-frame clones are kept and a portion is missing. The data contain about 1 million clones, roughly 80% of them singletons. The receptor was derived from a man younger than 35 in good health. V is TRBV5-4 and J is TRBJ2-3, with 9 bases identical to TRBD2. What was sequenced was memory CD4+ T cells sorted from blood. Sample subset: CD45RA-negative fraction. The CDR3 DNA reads TGTGCCAGTCGACGCGCCCTAGCGGGAAACACAGATACGCAGTATTTT. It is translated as CASRRALAGNTDTQYF. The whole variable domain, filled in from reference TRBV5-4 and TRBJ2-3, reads ETGVTQSPTHLIKTRGQQVTLRCSSQSGHNTVSWYQQALGQGPQFIFQYYREEENGRGNFPPRFSGLQFPNYSSELNVNALELDDSALYLCASRRALAGNTDTQYFGPGTRLTVL.